The clone carrying this T cell receptor beta chain came up a few times. Its matching antigen is unknown. Trimming pared 0 bases from V and 6 bases from J, leaving 12 bases between. Germline lookup yields CDR1 KGHSH and CDR2 LQKENI. The CDR3 is 15 residues long. A minimum of 7 million PBMCs was isolated per sample. The data are from a study of blood T cells in healthy people across ages. Study results and limitations: The CMV status of each donor remained undetermined, and this could have confounded shifts in expanded clonotypes.

Together with a sample-barcoded 5' primer, a J-beta primer mix was included in a second PCR lasting about 6 to 11 cycles. In TCRdb, the 5' RACE reads were re-called with MiXCR into one record per CDR3 protein. The table records 1.5 million to 2 million distinct CDR3 sequences, 28% of them present only once. Sequencing was carried out using blood. The TCR comes from a woman in her twenties or thirties in good health. The chain has TRBV18 and TRBJ1-5; maybe TRBD1 (5 bases). This CDR3 is CASSPPGGVGQPQHF. CDR3 DNA: TGTGCCAGCTCACCACCGGGAGGGGTTGGTCAGCCCCAGCATTTT.